This TCR beta chain was profiled in a study of tumor and adjacent non-tumor tissue in lung cancer. Study as a whole: Patients were aged roughly 30 to 76, about ten men and 4 to 6 women, stage I to III.

RNA was extracted from bulk tissue without any cell sorting. TCRbeta libraries were built with three rounds of nested PCR, modified from ARM-PCR. Using its own MiXCR run on the multiplex PCR reads, TCRdb lists one record per CDR3 protein. The data contain roughly 200,000 distinct CDR3 sequences, 60% to 85% of them singletons. The study's findings and limits: TCR diversity was significantly greater in tumor than normal lung tissue.

As regards this clonotype: Antigen unknown. Mismatch with germline at one junction end may stem from a read error.

The CDR3 contains 14 residues. Germline CDR1 is SGHAT and CDR2 is FQNNGV. Material: lung tumor tissue. The TCR originated in a man between 60 and 75 years old with non-small cell lung cancer. V gene TRBV11-2 combines with J gene TRBJ1-1; TRBD1 might be the D (6 bases). In DNA form, the CDR3 reads TGTGCCAGCAGCTTACACACAGGGAACACCGAAGCTTTCTTT. Its translation is CASSLHTGNTEAFF.